This TCR beta chain appears in the sequencing data of a study of T cells after yellow fever vaccination. TCRdb reprocessed the 5' RACE reads with MiXCR, giving one entry per CDR3 protein. This table holds about 340,000 distinct CDR3 sequences, 8.7% found once. This clonotype has more than one count but fewer than ten. Antigen specificity is unknown. The germline V gene encodes CDR1 MNHEY and CDR2 SVGEGT. CDR3 length equals 17 residues. The junction had 7 bases not matched to a gene; V was cut back by 2 bases and J by 2 bases. Whole-study findings and limits: Shared CD4/CD8 clonotypes were a small share, likely from convergent recombination. The booster response re-showed most primary clones: approximately 95% CD4, approximately 90% CD8. Contamination by abundant bulk-population clonotypes could be present in FACS-sorted repertoires.

The V call is TRBV6-2 or TRBV6-3, the J call TRBJ2-1; TRBD2 agrees at 9 bases. This clonotype originated in a man aged 18 to 35 who received the YFV17D yellow fever vaccine. Specimen: PBMCs, collected on the day of the first yellow fever vaccination. CDR3 region: CASSYERGVTTYNEQFF. DNA for the CDR3: TGTGCCAGCAGTTACGAGCGGGGGGTTACGACCTACAATGAGCAGTTCTTC.